Listed below are T cell receptor beta chains from one sample, sequenced in a study of CD8 T cells in ankylosing spondylitis. TCRdb ran MiXCR on the 5' RACE reads and lists one entry per CDR3 protein. The sample contains approximately 100,000 distinct CDR3 sequences, 7.5% to 9% of which appear only once. Sequencing was done on a sample of blood, either unsorted or a sorted T cell fraction (not recorded which). The receptors come from a male donor with ankylosing spondylitis or in good health (not recorded which). Both conserved end residues are part of each CDR3. D genes are given only for firm matches. Clone sizes are given selectively: once, few, many, or a class where the clone is expanded.

abundance,d_gene,j_gene,v_gene,CDR3aa,CDR3nt
many,TRBD1,TRBJ2-4,TRBV2,CASRRGTAIKNIQYF,TGTGCCAGCAGGAGGGGGACAGCTATTAAAAACATTCAGTACTTC
many,TRBD1,TRBJ1-2,TRBV12-3/TRBV12-4,CASIPGTGGAGGYTF,TGTGCCAGTATTCCAGGGACAGGGGGCGCTGGGGGCTACACCTTC
many,TRBD2,TRBJ2-2,TRBV12-3/TRBV12-4,CASTGGAGVVGELFF,TGTGCATCCACGGGGGGAGCGGGAGTGGTCGGGGAGCTGTTTTTT
many,.,TRBJ2-1,TRBV2,CASSEAGKGTNEQFF,TGTGCCAGCAGTGAAGCCGGAAAAGGGACCAATGAGCAGTTCTTC
many,.,TRBJ1-4,TRBV20-1,CSATLRGLGEKLFF,TGCAGTGCTACTCTTAGGGGGTTAGGAGAAAAACTGTTTTTT
many,TRBD1,TRBJ2-7,TRBV6-5,CASSSRQGTNEQYF,TGTGCCAGCAGTTCGCGACAGGGCACGAACGAGCAGTACTTC
many,.,TRBJ2-1,TRBV28,CASSLKPYNEQFF,TGTGCCAGCAGTTTAAAACCCTACAATGAGCAGTTCTTC
many,TRBD2,TRBJ2-4,TRBV3-1,CASSPPGDYKNIQYF,TGTGCCAGCAGCCCCCCCGGGGACTACAAAAACATTCAGTACTTC
many,TRBD2,TRBJ2-7,TRBV5-1,CASSLSGRRASYEQYF,TGCGCCAGCAGCTTGAGCGGGAGAAGGGCCTCCTACGAGCAGTACTTC
many,.,TRBJ2-3,TRBV20-1,CSARDTLPQRGVFTDTQYF,TGCAGTGCTAGAGATACCTTGCCCCAGAGGGGGGTGTTTACAGATACGCAGTATTTT
many,.,TRBJ1-2,TRBV6-1,CASSESGTNYGYTF,TGTGCCAGCAGTGAGTCGGGGACTAACTATGGCTACACCTTC
many,TRBD2,TRBJ2-7,TRBV20-1,CSAGTTYEQYF,TGCAGTGCTGGGACTACCTACGAGCAGTACTTC
many,.,TRBJ2-3,TRBV7-7,CASSSGWGTDTQYF,TGTGCTAGCAGCTCAGGGTGGGGCACAGATACGCAGTATTTT
many,TRBD1,TRBJ1-2,TRBV11-2,CASSPLTGVGGYTF,TGTGCCAGCAGCCCCCTGACAGGGGTAGGAGGCTACACCTTC
many,.,TRBJ2-7,TRBV6-5,CASRTRTVSYEQYF,TGTGCCAGCAGAACTCGGACAGTATCCTACGAGCAGTACTTC
many,.,TRBJ2-7,TRBV7-9,CASSLSVVQAYEQYF,TGTGCCAGCAGCTTAAGCGTCGTGCAGGCCTACGAGCAGTACTTC
.,TRBD1,TRBJ2-2,TRBV7-2,CASSLHRTGVVSGELFF,TGTGCCAGCAGCCTCCACCGGACAGGGGTGGTGTCCGGGGAGCTGTTTTTT
many,TRBD1,TRBJ2-1,TRBV5-1,CASSPGTGRNEQFF,TGCGCCAGCAGCCCCGGGACAGGGAGGAATGAGCAGTTCTTC
many,.,TRBJ2-7,TRBV4-2,CASSPPRGPPYEQYF,TGTGCCAGCAGCCCACCCCGGGGGCCCCCCTACGAGCAGTACTTC
many,.,TRBJ1-6,TRBV7-8,CASSRGSSYNSPLHF,TGTGCCAGCAGCCGGGGGAGCTCCTATAATTCACCCCTCCACTTT
many,.,TRBJ1-4,TRBV7-9,CASSLAGRTNEKLFF,TGTGCCAGCAGCTTAGCGGGCAGAACTAATGAAAAACTGTTTTTT
few,.,TRBJ2-5,TRBV20-1,CSAGMYQETQYF,TGCAGTGCTGGGATGTACCAAGAGACCCAGTACTTC
.,.,TRBJ1-5,TRBV19,CATHRDYSNQPQHF,TGTGCCACCCACAGGGACTATAGCAATCAGCCCCAGCATTTT
many,.,TRBJ1-1,TRBV10-3,CAIKSGDGTEAFF,TGTGCCATCAAATCGGGGGATGGCACTGAAGCTTTCTTT
many,.,TRBJ1-4,TRBV4-3,CASRLDVGEKLFF,TGCGCCAGCAGATTGGACGTCGGCGAAAAACTGTTTTTT
many,.,TRBJ2-2,TRBV7-2,CASSLFLFQPGELFF,.
many,TRBD2,TRBJ2-2,TRBV29-1,CSVTSGVPTGELFF,TGCAGCGTGACTAGCGGGGTACCCACCGGGGAGCTGTTTTTT
many,.,TRBJ2-1,TRBV7-2,CASSLEGSSYNEQFF,TGTGCCAGCAGCTTAGAAGGGAGCTCCTACAATGAGCAGTTCTTC
many,.,TRBJ2-3,TRBV12-3/TRBV12-4,CASSPVGSTDTQYF,TGTGCCAGCAGCCCGGTAGGGAGCACAGATACGCAGTATTTT
.,.,TRBJ1-5,TRBV10-3,CAISEGGWGNQPQHF,TGTGCCATCAGTGAGGGGGGATGGGGCAATCAGCCCCAGCATTTT
few,TRBD1,TRBJ1-2,TRBV19,CASRTGRGYYGYTF,TGTGCCAGTAGGACGGGCAGGGGGTACTATGGCTACACCTTC
.,.,TRBJ2-5,TRBV20-1,CSARAAGRETQYF,TGCAGTGCTAGGGCTGCGGGCCGAGAGACCCAGTACTTC
many,.,TRBJ2-1,TRBV7-8,CASSSGLAAEQFF,TGTGCCAGCAGCTCCGGACTGGCTGCCGAGCAGTTCTTC
many,.,TRBJ1-2,TRBV5-5,CASSATVYYGYTF,TGTGCCAGCAGCGCGACAGTTTACTATGGCTACACCTTC
many,.,TRBJ2-1,TRBV7-3,CASSLLPGEPYNEQFF,TGTGCCAGCAGCTTACTCCCGGGGGAGCCTTACAATGAGCAGTTCTTC
many,.,TRBJ2-7,TRBV6-2/TRBV6-3,CASSSNSVYEQYF,TGTGCCAGCAGTTCGAATTCCGTCTACGAGCAGTACTTC
few,.,TRBJ1-2,TRBV4-3,CASSPPGQLGGYTF,TGCGCCAGCAGCCCCCCGGGGCAGTTGGGAGGCTACACCTTC
many,TRBD2,TRBJ2-7,TRBV5-1,CASSLAPKTTSGSLYEQYF,TGCGCCAGCAGCTTGGCCCCGAAGACCACTAGCGGATCTCTCTACGAGCAGTACTTC
many,.,TRBJ2-1,TRBV6-1,CASIVRVSNEQFF,TGTGCCAGCATAGTCAGGGTCTCCAATGAGCAGTTCTTC
many,.,TRBJ2-7,TRBV4-3,CASSQDQAAGYEQYF,TGCGCCAGCAGCCAAGATCAGGCGGCAGGATACGAGCAGTACTTC
many,.,TRBJ1-1,TRBV20-1,CSARGPTEAFF,TGCAGTGCTAGAGGTCCAACTGAAGCTTTCTTT
many,.,TRBJ2-2,TRBV10-3,CAISESNTGELFF,TGTGCCATCAGTGAGTCAAACACCGGGGAGCTGTTTTTT
many,.,TRBJ1-5,TRBV5-1,CASSYEGGGNQPQHF,TGCGCCAGCAGCTACGAGGGGGGCGGCAATCAGCCCCAGCATTTT
many,.,TRBJ2-3,TRBV12-3/TRBV12-4,CASKLTADTQYF,TGTGCCAGCAAATTAACGGCAGATACGCAGTATTTT
.,TRBD1,TRBJ2-4,TRBV7-2,CASSSDRGLGKNIQYF,TGTGCCAGCAGCTCTGACAGGGGACTTGGCAAAAACATTCAGTACTTC
many,.,TRBJ2-1,TRBV29-1,CSVEGLGPGWDEQFF,TGCAGCGTTGAAGGCCTAGGTCCCGGTTGGGATGAGCAGTTCTTC
many,TRBD1,TRBJ2-5,TRBV7-2,CASRATGGQETQYF,TGTGCCAGCAGGGCGACAGGGGGCCAAGAGACCCAGTACTTC
many,TRBD1,TRBJ2-7,TRBV20-1,CSARGQGGREQYF,TGCAGTGCTAGGGGACAGGGCGGACGCGAGCAGTACTTC